The 20 T cell receptor beta chains in this list originate from one sample, sequenced in a study of blood T cell repertoires in COVID-19. Generated by immunoSEQ multiplex PCR, the TCRdb table keeps only in-frame clones and is missing some. The data contain about 300,000 clones, 70% to 90% of them singletons. Sequenced sample: peripheral blood. These receptors were collected from a woman in her 30s who had recovered from COVID-19.

This chain links TRBV5-4 with TRBJ1-3; 7 bases fit TRBD1. This CDR3 is built from 14 residues. The germline V gene encodes CDR1 SGHNT and CDR2 YYREEE (reference sequence). Trimming at V came to 2 bases and at J to 2 bases, leaving 1 base not matched to a gene. The CDR3 is CASSFQGAGNTIYF. CDR3 DNA sequence: TGTGCCAGCAGCTTTCAGGGGGCTGGAAACACCATATATTTT.

About this clone: The sample carries other DNA sequences with the same CDR3. The chain recombines TRBV5-4 with TRBJ1-2; D remains ambiguous. Germline CDR1 and CDR2: SGHNT and YYREEE (reference sequence). There are 12 residues in the CDR3. Between the trimmed V and J ends, which lost 0 bases and 5 bases, there was a span of 5 bases. CDR3 loop: CASSLAGYGYTF. DNA of the CDR3: TGTGCCAGCAGCTTGGCCGGTTATGGCTACACCTTC.

The V and J genes are TRBV5-1 and TRBJ1-1; D may be TRBD1 (5 bases). The V end lost 3 bases, the J end lost 3 bases, and 15 bases lay between the germline ends. The germline V gene encodes CDR1 SGHRS and CDR2 YFSETQ. The CDR3 has 15 amino acids. CDR3 sequence reads: CASSSIWGAHTEAFF. Here the CDR3 DNA reads TGCGCCAGCAGCTCGATATGGGGCGCGCACACTGAAGCTTTCTTT.

The chain has TRBV7-3 and TRBJ2-3; tentative D call: TRBD1 (5 bases). CDR1 is SGHTA, CDR2 FQGTGA, per germline. This CDR3 contains 15 residues. Trimming pared 1 base from V and 0 bases from J, leaving 8 bases between. Here the CDR3 DNA reads TGTGCCAGCAGCTTAATGACAGTAAGCACAGATACGCAGTATTTT. Protein product: CASSLMTVSTDTQYF.

V is TRBV2 and J is TRBJ1-3; D unresolved. There are 14 residues in the CDR3. Germline CDR1 SNHLY, CDR2 FYNNEI. V lost 5 bases, J lost 3 bases, and 11 bases lay in between. The CDR3 region has the DNA TGTGCCAGCAGTATCGGGATGGATGGAAACACCATATATTTT. This translates into CASSIGMDGNTIYF.

The V call is TRBV5-1, the J call TRBJ2-1; 13 nucleotides agree with TRBD2. This CDR3 is built from 15 residues. The germline CDR1 and CDR2 sequences are SGHRS and YFSETQ. V lost 4 bases and J lost 4; bases outside the gene matches: 2. The CDR3 spells CASSQTSGGYNEQFF. The CDR3 nucleotides are TGCGCCAGCAGCCAGACTAGCGGGGGGTACAATGAGCAGTTCTTC. The entire variable domain, with the rest obtained from reference TRBV5-1 and TRBJ2-1, is as follows: KAGVTQTPRYLIKTRGQQVTLSCSPISGHRSVSWYQQTPGQGLQFLFEYFSETQRNKGNFPGRFSGRQFSNSRSEMNVSTLELGDSALYLCASSQTSGGYNEQFFGPGTRLTVL.

V is TRBV6-5 and J is TRBJ2-4, with D possibly matching TRBD1 (6 bases). Germline V gives CDR1 MNHEY, CDR2 SVGAGI. The CDR3 consists of 15 residues. V lost 5 bases and J lost 6, with 17 bases in between. The CDR3 nucleotides read TGTGCCAGCAGTAAGGACAGTAGGGGTAGAAACATTCAGTACTTC. Translated, it gives CASSKDSRGRNIQYF.

The chain employs TRBV30 and TRBJ1-5; 9 bases align to TRBD1. Germline lookup yields CDR1 GTSNPN and CDR2 SVGIG (reference sequence). This CDR3 has 14 amino acids. The V segment lost 3 bases and the J segment 7 bases; nucleotides outside the gene matches: 7. CDR3 nucleotides: TGTGCCTGGAGCGGGACAGGGACGGGACAGCCCCAGCATTTT. It translates to CAWSGTGTGQPQHF.

J is TRBJ2-1 and V is TRBV3-1 (or the pseudogene TRBV3-2); 8 bases align to TRBD2. V dropped 2 bases and J dropped 3; count of bases not matched to a gene: 3. Germline-derived CDR1 and CDR2 are LGHDT and YNNKEL (reference sequence). The CDR3 has 15 residues. CDR3: CASSQFSGDYNEQFF. CDR3 DNA sequence: TGTGCCAGCAGCCAATTTAGCGGGGACTACAATGAGCAGTTCTTC.

This clone appeared a few times. The chain couples TRBV11-2 to TRBJ2-7; possibly TRBD1 for D (7 bases). The CDR3 runs to 15 residues. CDR1 and CDR2 from the germline V gene are SGHAT and FQNNGV. V dropped 4 bases and J dropped 4 bases, with 17 bases sitting between them. The CDR3 sequence: CASSSQGGWGYEQYF. In DNA form, the CDR3 reads TGTGCCAGCAGCTCGCAGGGGGGCTGGGGATACGAGCAGTACTTC. Looking up the rest from reference TRBV11-2 and TRBJ2-7 gives the full variable domain: EAGVAQSPRYKIIEKRQSVAFWCNPISGHATLYWYQQILGQGPKLLIQFQNNGVVDDSQLPKDRFSAERLKGVDSTLKIQPAKLEDSAVYLCASSSQGGWGYEQYFGPGTRLTVT.

This clone was seen only a few times. Written as DNA, the CDR3 is TGCGCCAGCAGTGAGTCCCTAACTGGCAATCAGCCCCAGCATTTT. Translation: CASSESLTGNQPQHF. The chain carries TRBV10-1 and TRBJ1-5; no reliable D call. This CDR3 contains 15 residues. Trimming removed 0 bases from V and 2 bases from J, with 8 bases in between. Per germline, CDR1 WNHNN and CDR2 SYGVQD (reference sequence).

The gene calls are TRBV4-1 and TRBJ2-1, with D tentatively TRBD2 (7 bases). Trimming removed 0 bases from V and 2 bases from J, with 14 bases in between. The CDR3 length is 17 residues. The germline V gene has CDR1 MGHRA and CDR2 YSYEKL. The chain's CDR3 is CASSQEWRGGTYNEQFF. CDR3 DNA: TGCGCCAGCAGCCAAGAGTGGAGGGGGGGAACCTACAATGAGCAGTTCTTC.

This rearrangement joins TRBV2 to TRBJ2-1, with a tentative D call TRBD2 (5 bases). The germline V and J ends were trimmed by 6 bases and 5 bases, with 14 bases remaining between them. This CDR3 contains 14 residues. CDR1 is SNHLY and CDR2 is FYNNEI in the germline V gene. The CDR3: CASSLALGDNEQFF. CDR3 sequence (DNA): TGTGCCAGCAGCCTGGCCCTGGGAGACAATGAGCAGTTCTTC.

CDR3 amino acids: CASSPGTGRSGNTIYF. For the CDR3, the DNA is TGTGCCAGCAGCCCAGGGACAGGGCGCTCTGGAAACACCATATATTTT. The chain employs TRBV7-2 and TRBJ1-3; 9 bases fit TRBD1. V shed 5 bases, J shed 0 bases, and the junction held 5 bases outside the gene matches. CDR1 and CDR2 from the germline V gene are SGHTA and FQGNSA. CDR3 length: 16 residues.

CDR3 in amino acids: CASSAWGEGHGYTF. The DNA of the CDR3 is TGCGCCAGCAGCGCCTGGGGGGAGGGTCATGGCTACACCTTC. The chain carries TRBV4-3 and TRBJ1-2; D is perhaps TRBD1 (5 bases). Germline V gene data show CDR1 as LGHNA and CDR2 as YSLEER. V was shortened by 5 bases and J by 6 bases, with 16 bases between the two germline ends. The CDR3 length is 14 residues.

V and J are TRBV23-1 and TRBJ2-5; weak D call: TRBD1 (5 bases). TRBV23-1 is annotated as an ORF whose role is uncertain. CDR3 length equals 14 residues. The ends were cut back, 2 bases at V and 2 bases at J, with 9 bases in the middle. The CDR3 DNA follows: TGCGCCAGCAGTCAAACAGGCGCTCAAGAGACCCAGTACTTC. It encodes CASSQTGAQETQYF.

This clone has a single count. The chain is built from TRBV6-2 or TRBV6-3 and TRBJ1-3, with D possibly matching TRBD1 (5 bases). Looked up from germline, CDR1 is MNHEY and CDR2 is SVGEGT. V dropped 5 bases and J dropped 3 bases, with 14 bases sitting between them. This CDR3 region has 15 residues. In DNA, the CDR3 is TGTGCCAGCAGTGATTGGAGGGGCGTTGGAAACACCATATATTTT. Protein: CASSDWRGVGNTIYF.

The chain carries TRBV15 and TRBJ1-6, with D unresolved. Trimming shortened V by 0 bases and J by 11 bases, and 8 bases separated the two germline ends. CDR1 is LNHNV and CDR2 is YYDKDF in the germline V gene (reference sequence). The CDR3 consists of 13 residues. CDR3 coding DNA: TGTGCCACCAGCAGAGAGCGGGTAGCACCCCTCCACTTT. Its translation is CATSRERVAPLHF.

The rearrangement links TRBV5-6 to TRBJ1-5, with D uncertain. Germline V gene lookup returns CDR1 SGHDT and CDR2 YYEEEE. Deletions cut 0 bases from V and 7 bases from J, with 11 bases between. The CDR3 has 14 amino acids. In DNA form, the CDR3 reads TGTGCCAGCAGCTTGGGTCTGGGAGGCCAGCCCCAGCATTTT. Translating gives CASSLGLGGQPQHF.

V and J are TRBV7-2 and TRBJ2-7; D perhaps matches TRBD2 (5 bases). The CDR3 length is 15 residues. The germline gives CDR1 SGHTA, CDR2 FQGNSA. V gave up 1 base and J gave up 0 bases, with 10 bases separating them. The CDR3 spells CASSLGTRISYEQYF. As DNA, the CDR3 is TGTGCCAGCAGCTTAGGTACTAGAATCTCCTACGAGCAGTACTTC.